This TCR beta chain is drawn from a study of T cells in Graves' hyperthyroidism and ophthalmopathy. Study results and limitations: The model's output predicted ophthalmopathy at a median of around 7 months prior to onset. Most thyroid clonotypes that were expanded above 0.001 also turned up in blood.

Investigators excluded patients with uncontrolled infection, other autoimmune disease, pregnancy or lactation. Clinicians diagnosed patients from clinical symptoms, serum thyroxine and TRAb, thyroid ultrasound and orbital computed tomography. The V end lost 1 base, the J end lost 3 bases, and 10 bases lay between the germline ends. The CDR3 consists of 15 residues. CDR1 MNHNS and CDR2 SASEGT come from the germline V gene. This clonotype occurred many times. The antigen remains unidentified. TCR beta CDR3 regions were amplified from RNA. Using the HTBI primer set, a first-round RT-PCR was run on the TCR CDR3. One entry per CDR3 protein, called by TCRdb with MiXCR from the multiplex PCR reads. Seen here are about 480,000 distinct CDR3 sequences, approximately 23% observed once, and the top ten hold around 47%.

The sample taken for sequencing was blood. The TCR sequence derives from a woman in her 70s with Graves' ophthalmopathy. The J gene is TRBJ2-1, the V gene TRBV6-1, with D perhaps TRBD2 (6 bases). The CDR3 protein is CASSEVAADYNEQFF. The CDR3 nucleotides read TGTGCCAGCAGTGAAGTAGCGGCGGACTACAATGAGCAGTTCTTC.